Below are 29 T cell receptor beta chains sequenced from a single sample in a study of Graves' ophthalmopathy and Graves' hyperthyroidism. The TCR beta CDR3 regions underwent amplification from RNA transcripts. Scientists carried out first-round RT-PCR using HTBI primers and then a second-round multiplex PCR. MiXCR, run by TCRdb on the multiplex PCR reads, gives a single entry per CDR3 protein. The repertoire holds over 200,000 distinct CDR3 sequences, with under 30% as singletons. The sample was peripheral blood. All receptors come from a man aged 50-60 years with Graves' ophthalmopathy.

This chain joins TRBV15 and TRBJ1-1; no definite D call. The CDR3 is 12 amino acids. CDR1 LNHNV and CDR2 YYDKDF come from the germline V gene (reference sequence). V was clipped by 6 bases and J by 6 bases, with 11 bases between them. CDR3 sequence reads: CATRDPGSEAFF. DNA of the CDR3: TGTGCCACCAGAGACCCAGGCTCTGAAGCTTTCTTT.

J is TRBJ1-6 and V is TRBV10-3; tentative D call: TRBD1 (6 bases). Germline CDR1 ENHRY, CDR2 SYGVKD. V gave up 3 bases and J gave up 9 bases, with 15 bases separating them. This CDR3 is built from 15 residues. CDR3 loop: CAISEQGLVGSPLHF. CDR3 in DNA: TGTGCCATCAGTGAACAGGGTCTGGTGGGTTCACCCCTCCACTTT.

The chain combines TRBV6-1 with TRBJ1-3; no clear D gene. From germline, CDR1 is MNHNS and CDR2 SASEGT. The V gene lost 11 bases and the J gene lost 4 bases, with 18 bases spanning the gap. There are 14 residues in the CDR3. The CDR3 here is CASVGSLSGNTIYF. The CDR3 DNA reads TGTGCCTCCGTAGGATCTTTATCAGGAAACACCATATATTTT.

This clonotype was picked up many times. This may be a read error, as it is one base from a much larger clone. CDR3 bases: TGTGCCAGCGTGGATAACTATGGCTACACCTTC. Its translation is CASVDNYGYTF. The chain links TRBV6-1 to TRBJ1-2; no clear D gene. With 8 bases removed from V and 1 base from J, the gap between germline ends came to 5 bases. The CDR3 sequence is 11 residues long. CDR1 MNHNS and CDR2 SASEGT come from the germline V gene.

This clonotype was counted once. The chain's CDR3 is CASSSYQGSYEQYF. CDR3 bases: TGTGCCAGCAGTTCGTACCAGGGCTCCTACGAGCAGTACTTC. The chain carries TRBV12-3 or TRBV12-4 and TRBJ2-7; weak D call: TRBD1 (5 bases). V gave up 4 bases and J gave up 0 bases, with 10 bases separating them. The CDR3 runs 14 residues.

The sample holds many counts of this clonotype. This chain connects TRBV28 to TRBJ2-1; D is undetermined. This CDR3 is built from 12 residues. Germline V gene sequence: CDR1 MDHEN, CDR2 SYDVKM. Deletions cut 8 bases from V and 7 bases from J, with 12 bases between. The CDR3 bases are TGTGCCAGCCATCAAGGCGGTAATGAGCAGTTCTTC. It codes for CASHQGGNEQFF.

This clonotype was detected only a few times. This chain connects TRBV28 to TRBJ2-2; D unresolved. The CDR3 covers 13 residues. V was cut by 2 bases and J by 8 bases, with 9 bases left in between. Germline V gene lookup returns CDR1 MDHEN and CDR2 SYDVKM. The CDR3 DNA follows: TGTGCCAGCAGTTTAACCGCTTCGGGGGAGCTGTTTTTT. It specifies CASSLTASGELFF.

At least ten counts were recorded for this clonotype. This chain joins TRBV7-2 and TRBJ1-5; D not resolved. Germline assignment: CDR1 SGHTA and CDR2 FQGNSA. The CDR3 consists of 13 residues. The germline V and J ends were trimmed by 5 bases and 4 bases, with 9 bases remaining between them. The CDR3 region is CASSERTNQPQHF. The CDR3 nucleotides are TGTGCCAGCAGCGAACGTACGAATCAGCCCCAGCATTTT.

This clonotype occurred many times. The chain combines TRBV6-1 with TRBJ1-5; D ambiguous. Trimming took 5 bases from V and 2 from J, leaving 10 bases between them. Germline assignment: CDR1 MNHNS and CDR2 SASEGT. CDR3 length: 14 residues. CDR3 DNA: TGTGCCAGCAGTATAAGCGTAGGCAATCAGCCCCAGCATTTT. Amino acid sequence: CASSISVGNQPQHF.

This clonotype appeared many times. The chain has TRBV28 and TRBJ1-1; D is uncertain. CDR1 MDHEN and CDR2 SYDVKM come from the germline V gene. The CDR3 has 15 amino acids. Trimming took off 2 bases at V and 0 bases at J, with 10 bases between the two ends. CDR3 protein: CASSLQVSMNTEAFF. The CDR3 DNA follows: TGTGCCAGCAGTTTACAGGTCAGCATGAACACTGAAGCTTTCTTT. Together with reference TRBV28 and TRBJ1-1, the CDR3 gives the full variable domain: DVKVTQSSRYLVKRTGEKVFLECVQDMDHENMFWYRQDPGLGLRLIYFSYDVKMKEKGDIPEGYSVSREKKERFSLILESASTNQTSMYLCASSLQVSMNTEAFFGQGTRLTVV.

J is TRBJ2-7 and V is TRBV2; unclear D gene. V lost 5 bases to trimming and J lost 4 bases, with 12 bases between them. In germline, CDR1 is SNHLY, CDR2 FYNNEI. CDR3 length equals 13 residues. CDR3 sequence (DNA): TGTGCCAGCAGTCAGAAGTCGGAATACGAGCAGTACTTC. Translation gives CASSQKSEYEQYF.

Ten or more counts support this clonotype. This sequence joins TRBV20-1 and TRBJ2-7; D not resolved. Trimming cost V 3 bases and J 4 bases, with 7 bases left between them. CDR3 size: 11 residues. Germline V gene sequence: CDR1 DFQATT, CDR2 SNEGSKA (reference sequence). The CDR3 DNA is TGCAGTGCTAGTGGTGGATACGAGCAGTACTTC. It is translated as CSASGGYEQYF.

The chain couples TRBV28 to TRBJ1-2; no reliable D call. The V and J ends lost 8 bases and 6 bases respectively, with 16 bases between them. CDR3 length: 13 amino acids. Germline V gene lookup returns CDR1 MDHEN and CDR2 SYDVKM. As DNA, the CDR3 is TGTGCCAGCGGGCTGAGGGCCTGGAATGGCTACACCTTC. Translating gives CASGLRAWNGYTF.

This clonotype was counted ten times or more. The chain couples TRBV10-3 to TRBJ1-6; D not resolved. Germline CDR1 and CDR2: ENHRY and SYGVKD. This CDR3 has 13 residues. CDR3 protein: CATLGERSSPLHF. CDR3 nucleotides: TGTGCTACCCTCGGGGAACGGTCATCACCCCTCCACTTT.

This clonotype has ten or more counts. The chain is built from TRBV6-1 and TRBJ2-5, with D perhaps TRBD1 (5 bases). Looked up from germline, CDR1 is MNHNS and CDR2 is SASEGT. Between the trimmed V and J ends, which lost 2 bases and 0 bases, there was a span of 7 bases. This CDR3 has 14 amino acids. The DNA for the CDR3 is TGTGCCAGCAGTGAAAGACAGTACCAAGAGACCCAGTACTTC. It is translated as CASSERQYQETQYF.

The J gene is TRBJ1-1, the V gene TRBV12-3 or TRBV12-4; no firm D call. The CDR3 has 13 amino acids. Trimming shortened V by 1 base and J by 6 bases, and 9 bases separated the two germline ends. CDR3 protein: CASSLEILSEAFF. CDR3 DNA sequence: TGTGCCAGCAGTTTAGAAATACTGTCTGAAGCTTTCTTT.

The count of this clonotype is one. The gene calls are TRBV6-1 and TRBJ2-7; D is unclear. CDR3 size: 13 residues. V was clipped by 5 bases and J by 3 bases, with 11 bases between them. CDR1 is MNHNS and CDR2 is SASEGT in the germline V gene. The DNA for the CDR3 is TGTGCCAGCAGTCGCCGAACCGACTACGAGCAGTACTTC. Its translation is CASSRRTDYEQYF.

There are many counts of this clonotype. This chain uses TRBV11-2 with TRBJ1-1, with D uncertain. The CDR3 spans 13 residues. The germline CDR1 and CDR2 sequences are SGHAT and FQNNGV. Trimming cost V 7 bases and J 1 base, with 10 bases left between them. CDR3 loop: CASNPDGNTEAFF. Written as DNA, the CDR3 is TGTGCCAGCAATCCGGATGGGAACACTGAAGCTTTCTTT.

This clonotype appeared many times. The gene calls are TRBV6-2 or TRBV6-3 and TRBJ2-5; TRBD1 is a possible D gene (6 bases). Germline CDR1 reads MNHEY; CDR2 reads SVGEGT. V gave up 4 bases and J gave up 2 bases, with 14 bases separating them. The CDR3 length is 15 residues. The CDR3 loop reads CASSSQGSRQETQYF. DNA for the CDR3: TGTGCCAGCAGTTCACAGGGAAGTAGACAAGAGACCCAGTACTTC.

This clonotype was counted ten times or more. J is TRBJ2-4 and V is TRBV27, with a tentative D call TRBD2 (5 bases). The V gene lost 1 base and the J gene lost 0 bases, with 10 bases spanning the gap. CDR3 length equals 16 residues. Germline assignment: CDR1 MNHEY and CDR2 SMNVEV (reference sequence). The CDR3 bases are TGTGCCAGCAGTTTATATGCGGGCGTAGCCAAAAACATTCAGTACTTC. This sequence encodes CASSLYAGVAKNIQYF.

This clonotype has a count of ten or more. The chain is built from TRBV7-2 and TRBJ1-5; 9 bases line up with TRBD1. With 5 bases clipped from V and 7 bases from J, the junction kept 6 bases outside the gene matches. Germline CDR1 and CDR2: SGHTA and FQGNSA. This CDR3 is 14 amino acids long. The CDR3 region has the DNA TGTGCCAGCAGCCCAAGACAGGGGGAGCAGCCCCAGCATTTT. Translation gives CASSPRQGEQPQHF. The variable domain in full, with the rest retrieved from reference TRBV7-2 and TRBJ1-5, is GAGVSQSPSNKVTEKGKDVELRCDPISGHTALYWYRQSLGQGLEFLIYFQGNSAPDKSGLPSDRFSAERTGGSVSTLTIQRTQQEDSAVYLCASSPRQGEQPQHFGDGTRLSIL.

The V and J genes are TRBV6-2 or TRBV6-3 and TRBJ2-7; D is unresolved. This CDR3 comprises 11 residues. From germline, CDR1 is MNHEY and CDR2 SVGEGT. The DNA of the CDR3 is TGTGCTCACGGATACGCCTACGAGCAGTACTTC. Protein: CAHGYAYEQYF.

This clonotype was observed many times. The rearrangement joins TRBV12-3 or TRBV12-4 to TRBJ2-2; 8 bases are a match to TRBD2. CDR3 length: 14 residues. The V gene end was trimmed by 6 bases and the J gene end by 5 bases; junction bases not matched to a gene: 5. CDR3 sequence: CASSGTRGTGELFF. Written as DNA, the CDR3 is TGTGCCAGCAGCGGGACTAGGGGAACCGGGGAGCTGTTTTTT.

In nucleotides, the CDR3 is TGCAGTGCCCGCAGACAGGGGGCAATGAACTATGGCTACACCTTC. Residues: CSARRQGAMNYGYTF. This chain links TRBV20-1 with TRBJ1-2; 10 positions agree with TRBD1. This CDR3 has 15 residues. V was pared by 6 bases and J by 2 bases, with 9 bases of the junction left unmatched. CDR1 is DFQATT and CDR2 is SNEGSKA in the germline V gene (reference sequence).

The rearrangement links TRBV14 to TRBJ2-7; 12 nucleotides agree with TRBD2. Germline CDR1 reads SGHDN; CDR2 reads FVKESK. The CDR3 is made up of 16 amino acids. Losses at the gene ends were 0 bases for V and 2 bases for J; bases not matched to a gene: 2. This chain's CDR3 is CASSQEGLAGTYEQYF. DNA of the CDR3: TGTGCCAGCAGCCAAGAGGGACTAGCGGGCACCTACGAGCAGTACTTC. The whole variable domain, filled in from reference TRBV14 and TRBJ2-7, reads EAGVTQFPSHSVIEKGQTVTLRCDPISGHDNLYWYRRVMGKEIKFLLHFVKESKQDESGMPNNRFLAERTGGTYSTLKVQPAELEDSGVYFCASSQEGLAGTYEQYFGPGTRLTVT.

V and J are TRBV6-5 and TRBJ2-5, with 12 nucleotides matching TRBD2. This CDR3 region has 17 residues. V trimming: 2 bases; J trimming: 3 bases; junction bases outside the gene matches: 7. Germline V gives CDR1 MNHEY, CDR2 SVGAGI. Here the CDR3 reads CASSYGPSGRAEETQYF. DNA of the CDR3: TGTGCCAGCAGTTACGGGCCTAGCGGGAGGGCCGAAGAGACCCAGTACTTC.

The V and J genes are TRBV10-3 and TRBJ2-7, with D uncertain. The V gene lost 10 bases and the J gene lost 4 bases, with 26 bases spanning the gap. The CDR3 is 16 residues long. CDR1 and CDR2 from the germline V gene are ENHRY and SYGVKD. CDR3: CATPTTLLGLPYEQYF. The DNA of the CDR3 is TGTGCCACCCCTACAACCCTCCTAGGTCTTCCTTACGAGCAGTACTTC.

This clonotype was detected ten times or more. The chain couples TRBV2 to TRBJ2-7; a possible D gene is TRBD2 (6 bases). This CDR3 has 15 residues. With 7 bases removed from V and 0 bases from J, the gap between germline ends came to 16 bases. Germline V gene lookup returns CDR1 SNHLY and CDR2 FYNNEI. The CDR3 DNA sequence: TGTGCCAGCACCTTGGGGACTTTGTACTCCTACGAGCAGTACTTC. Its translation: CASTLGTLYSYEQYF.

V usage is TRBV6-1 and J usage is TRBJ1-1; perhaps TRBD1 as D (5 bases). Germline values: CDR1 MNHNS, CDR2 SASEGT. This CDR3 spans 13 amino acids. Between the trimmed V and J ends, which lost 7 bases and 4 bases, there was a span of 13 bases. CDR3 sequence (DNA): TGTGCCAGCACCTCCCTCGGGGGCACTGAAGCTTTCTTT. Its translation is CASTSLGGTEAFF.